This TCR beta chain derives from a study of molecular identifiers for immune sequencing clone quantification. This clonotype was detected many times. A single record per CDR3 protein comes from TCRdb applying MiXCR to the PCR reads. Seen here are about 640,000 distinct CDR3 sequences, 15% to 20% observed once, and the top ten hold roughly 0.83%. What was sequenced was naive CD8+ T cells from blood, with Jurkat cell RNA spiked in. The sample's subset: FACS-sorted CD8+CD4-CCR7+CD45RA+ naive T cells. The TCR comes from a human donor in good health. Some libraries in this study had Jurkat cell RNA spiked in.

The CDR3 loop reads CASSYLGTSTDTQYF. CDR3 sequence (DNA): TGTGCCAGCAGCTATTTGGGGACCAGCACAGATACGCAGTATTTT. The rearrangement joins TRBV7-9 to TRBJ2-3; TRBD1 or TRBD2 may be the D gene (5 bases each). Germline CDR1 SEHNR, CDR2 FQNEAQ (reference sequence). The CDR3 length is 15 residues. Trimming took off 4 bases at V and 0 bases at J, with 11 bases between the two ends.